This T cell receptor beta chain was identified in a study of preoperative IRX-2 immunotherapy in early breast cancer. Using immunoSEQ multiplex PCR, the repertoire was profiled, and TCRdb retains in-frame clones only, with some absent. The sample shows 25,000 to 35,000 clones, approximately 83% of them seen only once. The sample's treatment: preoperative locoregional IRX-2 cytokine immunotherapy. Patients received preoperative, locoregional IRX-2 cytokine immunotherapy in a phase Ib study. V was cut by 5 bases and J by 1 base, with 8 bases left in between. CDR1 and CDR2 (germline): SGHVT, SQSDAQ. CDR3 length equals 14 residues.

The sample was acquired from a patient treated with IRX-2 immunotherapy. The sequence was collected from a human donor with breast cancer. V and J are TRBV7-4 and TRBJ1-4; D is uncertain. The CDR3 is CASSLGKTNEKLFF. The CDR3 DNA is TGTGCCAGCAGCCTGGGGAAAACTAATGAAAAACTGTTTTTT.